The entry below gives a single TCR beta chain sequence along with its context. V was shortened by 2 bases and J by 11 bases, with 21 bases between the two germline ends. CDR1 and CDR2 (germline): SGHTA, FQGTGA. The CDR3 spans 15 residues. This sample was taken from a study of shared clonotypes between healthy human individuals. This table comes from immunoSEQ multiplex PCR, and its TCRdb copy is limited to in-frame clones, with some not included. Of 600,000 to 750,000 clones listed, roughly 72% are singletons. The source of this sequence is a woman younger than 45 in good health. The chain uses TRBV7-3 and TRBJ1-1; D is perhaps TRBD1 (5 bases). Specimen: memory CD4+ T cells sorted from blood. The subset was: CD45RA-negative fraction. The CDR3 DNA reads as TGTGCCAGCAGCTTAGGAGGGACGCCTCGCCGGGAGGCTTTCTTT. It yields the protein CASSLGGTPRREAFF. Using reference TRBV7-3 and TRBJ1-1 for the parts outside the CDR3, the full variable domain is GAGVSQTPSNKVTEKGKYVELRCDPISGHTALYWYRQSLGQGPEFLIYFQGTGAADDSGLPNDRFFAVRPEGSVSTLKIQRTERGDSAVYLCASSLGGTPRREAFFGQGTRLTVV.